The entry that follows covers one TCR beta chain sequence. The data were obtained in a study of patients and donors after allogeneic stem cell transplantation. Each CDR3 protein is one row after TCRdb ran MiXCR on the RT-PCR reads. The sample contains 900,000 to 1,000,000 distinct CDR3 sequences, 15% to 20% of which appear only once. The sequenced sample consisted of blood, either unsorted or a sorted T cell fraction (not recorded which). The clonotype comes from a human donor who was either an allogeneic HSCT recipient or a stem cell or donor lymphocyte infusion donor (not recorded which). It is not recorded whose cells these are; they may come from a transplant donor.

The CDR3 nucleotides are TGTGCCAGCAGTTACTGGGGGCAGGGGGGGGCCAACGTCCTGACTTTC. Translated, it gives CASSYWGQGGANVLTF. The chain joins TRBV6-2 or TRBV6-3 to TRBJ2-6; perhaps TRBD1 as D (6 bases). V dropped 1 base and J dropped 4 bases, with 11 bases sitting between them. The CDR3 loop spans 16 amino acids. Germline assignment: CDR1 MNHEY and CDR2 SVGEGT.